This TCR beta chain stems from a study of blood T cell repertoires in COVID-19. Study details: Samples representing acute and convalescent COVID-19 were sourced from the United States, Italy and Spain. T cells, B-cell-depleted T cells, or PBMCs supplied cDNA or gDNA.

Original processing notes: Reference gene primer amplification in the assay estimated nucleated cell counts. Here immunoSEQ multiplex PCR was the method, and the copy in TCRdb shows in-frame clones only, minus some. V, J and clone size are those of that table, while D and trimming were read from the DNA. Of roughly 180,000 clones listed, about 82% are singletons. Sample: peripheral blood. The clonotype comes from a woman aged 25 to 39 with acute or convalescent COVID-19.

The chain's CDR3 is CASSIRDNQPQHF. CDR3 nucleotides: TGTGCCAGCAGCATCCGGGACAATCAGCCCCAGCATTTT. This rearrangement joins TRBV7-2 to TRBJ1-5, with D unresolved. V was trimmed by 5 bases and J by 3 bases, leaving 8 bases between them. The CDR3 covers 13 residues. From germline, CDR1 is SGHTA and CDR2 FQGNSA.